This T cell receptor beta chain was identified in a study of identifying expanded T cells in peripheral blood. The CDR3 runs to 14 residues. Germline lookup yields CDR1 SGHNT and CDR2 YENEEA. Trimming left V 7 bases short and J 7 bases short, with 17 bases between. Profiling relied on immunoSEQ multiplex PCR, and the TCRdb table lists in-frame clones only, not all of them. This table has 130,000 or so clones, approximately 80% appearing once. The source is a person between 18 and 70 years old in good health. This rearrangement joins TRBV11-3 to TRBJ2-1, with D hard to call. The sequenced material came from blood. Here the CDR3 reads CASTFPSDKNEQFF. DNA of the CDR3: TGTGCCAGCACCTTTCCATCCGACAAGAATGAGCAGTTCTTC.